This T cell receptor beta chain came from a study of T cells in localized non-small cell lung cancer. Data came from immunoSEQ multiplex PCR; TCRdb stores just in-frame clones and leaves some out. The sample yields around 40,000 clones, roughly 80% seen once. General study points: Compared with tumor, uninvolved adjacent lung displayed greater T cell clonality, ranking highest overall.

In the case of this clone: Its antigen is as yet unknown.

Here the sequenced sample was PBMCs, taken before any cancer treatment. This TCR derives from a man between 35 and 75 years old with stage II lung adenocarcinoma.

The CDR3 region is CASSPGTSGSYEQYF. For the CDR3, the DNA is TGTGCCAGCAGCCCCGGGACTAGCGGTTCCTACGAGCAGTACTTC. The V gene is TRBV7-9, the J gene TRBJ2-7; 11 nucleotides align to TRBD2. V shed 5 bases and J 1 base; nucleotides not matched to a gene: 4. This CDR3 is built from 15 residues. CDR1 is SEHNR and CDR2 is FQNEAQ in the germline V gene (reference sequence).